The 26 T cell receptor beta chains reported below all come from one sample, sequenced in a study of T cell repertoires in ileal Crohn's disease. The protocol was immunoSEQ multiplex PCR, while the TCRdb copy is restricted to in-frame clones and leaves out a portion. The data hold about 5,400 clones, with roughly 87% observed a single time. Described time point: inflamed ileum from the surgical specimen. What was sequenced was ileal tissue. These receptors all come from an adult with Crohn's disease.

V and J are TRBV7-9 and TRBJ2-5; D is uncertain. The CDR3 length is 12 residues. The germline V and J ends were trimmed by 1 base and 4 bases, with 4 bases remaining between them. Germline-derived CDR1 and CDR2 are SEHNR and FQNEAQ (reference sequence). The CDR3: CASSLVGETQYF. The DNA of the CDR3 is TGTGCCAGCAGCTTAGTGGGAGAGACCCAGTACTTC.

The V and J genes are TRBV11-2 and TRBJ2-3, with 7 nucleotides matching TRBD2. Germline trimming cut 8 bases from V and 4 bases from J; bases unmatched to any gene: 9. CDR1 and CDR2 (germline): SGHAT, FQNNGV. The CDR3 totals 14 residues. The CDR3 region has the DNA TGTGCCAGCCAACTAGCGCCAACTTCAGATACGCAGTATTTT. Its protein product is CASQLAPTSDTQYF.

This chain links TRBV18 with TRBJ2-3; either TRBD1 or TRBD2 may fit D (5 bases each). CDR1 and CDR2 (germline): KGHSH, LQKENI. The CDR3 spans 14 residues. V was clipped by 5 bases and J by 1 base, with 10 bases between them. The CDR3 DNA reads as TGTGCCAGCTCAAGCCAGGGACGCACAGATACGCAGTATTTT. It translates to CASSSQGRTDTQYF.

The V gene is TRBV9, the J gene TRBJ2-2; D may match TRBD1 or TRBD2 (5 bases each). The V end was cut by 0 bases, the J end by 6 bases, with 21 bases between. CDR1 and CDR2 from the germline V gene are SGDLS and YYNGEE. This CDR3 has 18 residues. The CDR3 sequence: CASSVVNLVGSGPGELFF. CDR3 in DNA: TGTGCCAGCAGCGTAGTTAACCTCGTAGGATCGGGGCCCGGGGAGCTGTTTTTT.

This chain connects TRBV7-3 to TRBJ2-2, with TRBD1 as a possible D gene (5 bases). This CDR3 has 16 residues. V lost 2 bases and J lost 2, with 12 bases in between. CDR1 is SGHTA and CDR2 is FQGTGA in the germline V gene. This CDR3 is CASSLVPGINTGELFF. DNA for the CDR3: TGTGCCAGCAGCTTAGTGCCAGGGATTAACACCGGGGAGCTGTTTTTT.

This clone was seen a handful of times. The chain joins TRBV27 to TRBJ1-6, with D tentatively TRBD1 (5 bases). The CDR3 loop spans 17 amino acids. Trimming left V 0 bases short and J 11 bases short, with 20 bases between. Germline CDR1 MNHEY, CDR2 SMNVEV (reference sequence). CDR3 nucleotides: TGTGCCAGCAGTTTATCGTCGGGGGGGTCAGGGCGGACACCCCTCCACTTT. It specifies CASSLSSGGSGRTPLHF.

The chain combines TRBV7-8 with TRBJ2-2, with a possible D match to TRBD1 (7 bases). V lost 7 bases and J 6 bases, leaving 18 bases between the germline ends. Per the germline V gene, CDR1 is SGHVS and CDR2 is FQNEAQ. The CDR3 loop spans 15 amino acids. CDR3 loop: CASKRQGLDSGELFF. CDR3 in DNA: TGTGCCAGCAAAAGACAGGGACTGGATTCCGGGGAGCTGTTTTTT.

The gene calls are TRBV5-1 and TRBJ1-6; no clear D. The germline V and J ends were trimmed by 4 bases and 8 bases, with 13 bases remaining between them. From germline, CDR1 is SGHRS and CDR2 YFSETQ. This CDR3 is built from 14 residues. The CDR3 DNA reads TGCGCCAGCAGCCTCGAGGGAGGATATTCACCCCTCCACTTT. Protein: CASSLEGGYSPLHF.

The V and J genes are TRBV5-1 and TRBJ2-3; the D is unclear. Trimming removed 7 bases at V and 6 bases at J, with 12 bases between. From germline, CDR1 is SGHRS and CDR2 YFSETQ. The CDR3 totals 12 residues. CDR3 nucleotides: TGCGCCAGCCGCCTCCGTGATGATACGCAGTATTTT. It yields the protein CASRLRDDTQYF.

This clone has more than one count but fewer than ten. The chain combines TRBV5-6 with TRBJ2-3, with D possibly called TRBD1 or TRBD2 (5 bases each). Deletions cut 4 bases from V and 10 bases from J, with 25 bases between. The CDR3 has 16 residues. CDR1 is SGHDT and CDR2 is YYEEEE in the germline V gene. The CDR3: CASSPPGTGTFGAQYF. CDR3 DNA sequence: TGTGCCAGCAGCCCACCCGGGACGGGCACCTTTGGGGCGCAGTATTTT.

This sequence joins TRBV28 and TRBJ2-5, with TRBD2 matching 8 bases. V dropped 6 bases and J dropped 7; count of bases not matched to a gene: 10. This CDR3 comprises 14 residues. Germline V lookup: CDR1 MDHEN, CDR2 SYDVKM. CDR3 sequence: CASRTRGTRGTQYF. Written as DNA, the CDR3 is TGTGCCAGCAGGACCAGAGGGACTAGGGGGACCCAGTACTTC.

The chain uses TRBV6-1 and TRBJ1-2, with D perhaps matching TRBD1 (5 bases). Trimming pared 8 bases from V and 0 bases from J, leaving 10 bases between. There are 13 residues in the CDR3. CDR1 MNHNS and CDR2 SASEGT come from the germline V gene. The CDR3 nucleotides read TGTGCCAGCCAGCGGGGCTCTAACTATGGCTACACCTTC. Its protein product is CASQRGSNYGYTF.

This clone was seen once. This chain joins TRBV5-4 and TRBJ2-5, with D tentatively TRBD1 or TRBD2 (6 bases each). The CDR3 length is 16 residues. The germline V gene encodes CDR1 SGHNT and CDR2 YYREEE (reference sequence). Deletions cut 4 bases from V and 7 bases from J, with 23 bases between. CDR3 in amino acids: CASSGGPGGRRGTQYF. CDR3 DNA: TGTGCCAGCAGCGGGGGGCCGGGCGGACGAAGAGGGACCCAGTACTTC.

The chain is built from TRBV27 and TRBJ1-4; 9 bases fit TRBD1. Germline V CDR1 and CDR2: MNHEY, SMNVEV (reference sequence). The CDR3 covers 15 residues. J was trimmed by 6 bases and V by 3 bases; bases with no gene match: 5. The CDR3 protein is CASSFETGGDEKLFF. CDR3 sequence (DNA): TGTGCCAGCAGTTTTGAGACAGGGGGAGATGAAAAACTGTTTTTT.

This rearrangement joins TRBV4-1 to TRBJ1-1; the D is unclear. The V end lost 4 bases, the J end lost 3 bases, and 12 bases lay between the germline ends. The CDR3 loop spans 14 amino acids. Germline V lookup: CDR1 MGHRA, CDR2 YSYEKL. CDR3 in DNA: TGCGCCAGCAGCCGACCGAAGTTAGACACTGAAGCTTTCTTT. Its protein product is CASSRPKLDTEAFF.

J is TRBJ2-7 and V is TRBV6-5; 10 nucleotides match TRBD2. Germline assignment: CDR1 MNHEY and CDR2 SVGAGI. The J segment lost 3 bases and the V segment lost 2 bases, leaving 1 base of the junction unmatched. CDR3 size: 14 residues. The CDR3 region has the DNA TGTGCCAGCAGTTACGGGACTAGCGACTACGAGCAGTACTTC. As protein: CASSYGTSDYEQYF.

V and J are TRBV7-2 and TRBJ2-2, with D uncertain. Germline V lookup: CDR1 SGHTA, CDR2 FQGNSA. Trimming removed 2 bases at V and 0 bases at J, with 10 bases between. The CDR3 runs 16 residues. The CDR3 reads CASSLIAPTNTGELFF. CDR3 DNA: TGTGCCAGCAGCTTAATCGCCCCCACGAACACCGGGGAGCTGTTTTTT.

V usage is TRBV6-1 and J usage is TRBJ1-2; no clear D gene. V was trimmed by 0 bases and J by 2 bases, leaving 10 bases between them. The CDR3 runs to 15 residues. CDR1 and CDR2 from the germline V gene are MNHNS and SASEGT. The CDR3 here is CASSEALGENYGYTF. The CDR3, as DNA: TGTGCCAGCAGTGAAGCGCTGGGAGAAAACTATGGCTACACCTTC.

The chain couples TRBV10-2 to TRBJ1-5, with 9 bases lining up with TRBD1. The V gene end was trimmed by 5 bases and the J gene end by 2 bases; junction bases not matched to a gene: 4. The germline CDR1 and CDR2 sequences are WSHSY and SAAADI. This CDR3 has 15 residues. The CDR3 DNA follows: TGCGCCAGCAGTCAAACAGGGGGCCGCAATCAGCCCCAGCATTTT. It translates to CASSQTGGRNQPQHF.

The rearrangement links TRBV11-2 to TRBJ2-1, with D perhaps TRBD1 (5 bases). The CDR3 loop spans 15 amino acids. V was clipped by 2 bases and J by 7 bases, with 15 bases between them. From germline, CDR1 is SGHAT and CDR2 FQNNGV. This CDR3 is CASSLILGARNEQFF. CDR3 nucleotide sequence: TGTGCCAGCAGCTTAATCCTAGGGGCTAGGAATGAGCAGTTCTTC.

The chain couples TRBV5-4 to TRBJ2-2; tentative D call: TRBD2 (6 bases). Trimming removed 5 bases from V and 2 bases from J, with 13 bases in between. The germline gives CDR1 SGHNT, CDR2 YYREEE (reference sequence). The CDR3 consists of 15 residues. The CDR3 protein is CASSIRDFNTGELFF. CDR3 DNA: TGTGCCAGCAGTATACGGGACTTTAACACCGGGGAGCTGTTTTTT. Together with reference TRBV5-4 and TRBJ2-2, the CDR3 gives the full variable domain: ETGVTQSPTHLIKTRGQQVTLRCSSQSGHNTVSWYQQALGQGPQFIFQYYREEENGRGNFPPRFSGLQFPNYSSELNVNALELDDSALYLCASSIRDFNTGELFFGEGSRLTVL.

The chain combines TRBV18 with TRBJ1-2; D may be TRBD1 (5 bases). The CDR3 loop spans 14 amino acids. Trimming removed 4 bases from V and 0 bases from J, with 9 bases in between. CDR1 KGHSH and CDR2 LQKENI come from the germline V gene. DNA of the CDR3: TGTGCCAGCTCACTTTCAGGGTCTAACTATGGCTACACCTTC. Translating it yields CASSLSGSNYGYTF.

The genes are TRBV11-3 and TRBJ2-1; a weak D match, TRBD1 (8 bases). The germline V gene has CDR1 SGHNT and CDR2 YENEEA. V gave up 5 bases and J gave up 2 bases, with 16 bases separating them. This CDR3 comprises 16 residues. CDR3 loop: CASSRGGDRTYNEQFF. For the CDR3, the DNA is TGTGCCAGCAGCCGTGGGGGGGACAGGACCTACAATGAGCAGTTCTTC.

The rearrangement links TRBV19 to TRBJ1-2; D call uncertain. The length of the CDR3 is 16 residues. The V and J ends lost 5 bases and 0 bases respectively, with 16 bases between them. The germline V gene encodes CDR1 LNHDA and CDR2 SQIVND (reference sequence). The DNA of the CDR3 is TGTGCCAGTAGTTTTCTTTCGTCCACAGCTAACTATGGCTACACCTTC. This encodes CASSFLSSTANYGYTF. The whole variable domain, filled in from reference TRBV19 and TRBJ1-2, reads DGGITQSPKYLFRKEGQNVTLSCEQNLNHDAMYWYRQDPGQGLRLIYYSQIVNDFQKGDIAEGYSVSREKKESFPLTVTSAQKNPTAFYLCASSFLSSTANYGYTFGSGTRLTVV.

CDR3 sequence: CASSSSSASGPTDTQYF. The CDR3 bases are TGCGCCAGCAGCTCTTCAAGCGCGAGTGGCCCCACAGATACGCAGTATTTT. This chain links TRBV5-1 with TRBJ2-3; no definite D call. Trimming took 3 bases from V and 2 from J, leaving 19 bases between them. The CDR3 runs 17 residues. Germline loops: CDR1 SGHRS, CDR2 YFSETQ.

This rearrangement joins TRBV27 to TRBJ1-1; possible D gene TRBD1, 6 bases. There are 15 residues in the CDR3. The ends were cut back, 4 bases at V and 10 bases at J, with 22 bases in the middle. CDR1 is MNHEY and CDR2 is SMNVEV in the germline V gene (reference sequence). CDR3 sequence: CASSSPWGPLRGAFF. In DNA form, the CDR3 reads TGTGCCAGCAGTTCGCCTTGGGGGCCCCTCCGGGGAGCTTTCTTT.